These 23 T cell receptor beta chains were sequenced from one sample in a study of cytomegalovirus exposure and HLA in healthy donors. Assay used: immunoSEQ multiplex PCR; TCRdb lists only in-frame clones, some missing. The sample shows tens of thousands of clones, 85% to 95% of them seen only once. The sequenced sample was PBMCs. These receptors were obtained from a young woman in good health and CMV-seronegative.

The CDR3 bases are TGTGCCACCTCTGACAGGGGTTATAGCAATCAGCCCCAGCATTTT. Translated, it gives CATSDRGYSNQPQHF. The rearrangement joins TRBV19 to TRBJ1-5; 8 positions agree with TRBD1. J was trimmed by 0 bases and V by 10 bases; bases with no gene match: 8. This CDR3 spans 15 amino acids. CDR1 is LNHDA and CDR2 is SQIVND in the germline V gene (reference sequence).

The V call is TRBV5-4, the J call TRBJ1-6, with a possible D match to TRBD1 (6 bases). Germline-derived CDR1 and CDR2 are SGHNT and YYREEE (reference sequence). V shed 4 bases and J shed 11 bases, with 19 bases lying between them. CDR3 size: 15 residues. The CDR3: CASSPTTGQATPLHF. The CDR3 DNA reads as TGTGCCAGCAGCCCAACCACAGGGCAGGCGACACCCCTCCACTTT.

The count of this clone is one. The V gene is TRBV5-1, the J gene TRBJ2-1, with unresolved D. Germline V gene lookup returns CDR1 SGHRS and CDR2 YFSETQ. V lost 0 bases and J lost 3, with 10 bases in between. The CDR3 extends over 15 amino acids. This CDR3 reads CASSLVATFYNEQFF. In DNA form, the CDR3 reads TGCGCCAGCAGCTTGGTGGCGACATTCTACAATGAGCAGTTCTTC. The full variable domain, in which reference TRBV5-1 and TRBJ2-1 provide the parts outside the CDR3, is KAGVTQTPRYLIKTRGQQVTLSCSPISGHRSVSWYQQTPGQGLQFLFEYFSETQRNKGNFPGRFSGRQFSNSRSEMNVSTLELGDSALYLCASSLVATFYNEQFFGPGTRLTVL.

The gene calls are TRBV5-1 and TRBJ1-4, with TRBD1 identical over 8 bases. The CDR3 spans 14 residues. Trimming at V came to 4 bases and at J to 2 bases, leaving 1 base not matched to a gene. Germline-derived CDR1 and CDR2 are SGHRS and YFSETQ. The CDR3 here is CASSHRGTNEKLFF. The CDR3 bases are TGCGCCAGCAGCCACAGGGGGACTAATGAAAAACTGTTTTTT. Looking up the rest from reference TRBV5-1 and TRBJ1-4 gives the full variable domain: KAGVTQTPRYLIKTRGQQVTLSCSPISGHRSVSWYQQTPGQGLQFLFEYFSETQRNKGNFPGRFSGRQFSNSRSEMNVSTLELGDSALYLCASSHRGTNEKLFFGSGTQLSVL.

The genes are TRBV29-1 and TRBJ1-2, with D possibly being TRBD1 (6 bases). Germline V lookup: CDR1 SQVTM, CDR2 ANQGSEA. V gave up 1 base and J gave up 1 base, with 10 bases separating them. The CDR3 has 14 residues. The CDR3 spells CSVEGPGVNYGYTF. The CDR3 region has the DNA TGCAGCGTTGAAGGCCCAGGGGTTAACTATGGCTACACCTTC.

V gene TRBV28 combines with J gene TRBJ1-1; 10 bases are shared with TRBD1. After removal of 6 bases from V and 5 bases from J, the junction contained 6 bases not matched to a gene. The CDR3 runs to 14 residues. The germline V gene encodes CDR1 MDHEN and CDR2 SYDVKM. CDR3 bases: TGTGCCAGCAGGGCGACAGGGGGCGGGACTGAAGCTTTCTTT. It yields the protein CASRATGGGTEAFF.

The J gene is TRBJ2-7, the V gene TRBV7-2; a weak D match, TRBD2 (5 bases). The CDR3 extends over 14 amino acids. V was clipped by 8 bases and J by 5 bases, with 19 bases between them. CDR1 and CDR2 (germline): SGHTA, FQGNSA. The CDR3 bases are TGTGCCAGCTTGAGACGTGGAGGATCCCACGAGCAGTACTTC. This encodes CASLRRGGSHEQYF.

This chain links TRBV4-3 with TRBJ2-6, with TRBD2 matching 9 bases. There are 18 residues in the CDR3. CDR1 and CDR2 from the germline V gene are LGHNA and YSLEER. The V and J ends lost 4 bases and 3 bases, in that order; junction bases with no gene match: 10. CDR3: CASSPGGGRAGGANVLTF. CDR3 bases: TGCGCCAGCAGCCCCGGCGGCGGGAGGGCCGGTGGGGCCAACGTCCTGACTTTC.

The rearrangement joins TRBV30 to TRBJ2-3, with TRBD2 identical over 7 bases. The trim removed 8 bases at V and 4 bases at J, leaving 9 bases unmatched. Germline V gene lookup returns CDR1 GTSNPN and CDR2 SVGIG (reference sequence). The CDR3 is 13 residues long. CDR3 sequence reads: CALARGTPDTQYF. The CDR3 DNA is TGTGCCCTGGCGCGGGGGACCCCAGATACGCAGTATTTT. Complete variable domain (other parts from reference TRBV30 and TRBJ2-3): SQTIHQWPATLVQPVGSPLSLECTVEGTSNPNLYWYRQAAGRGLQLLFYSVGIGQISSEVPQNLSASRPQDRQFILSSKKLLLSDSGFYLCALARGTPDTQYFGPGTRLTVL.

The chain links TRBV11-2 to TRBJ2-3; 9 positions match TRBD2. CDR3 size: 18 residues. J gave up 0 bases and V 4 bases, and 11 bases lay outside the gene matches. Germline CDR1 and CDR2: SGHAT and FQNNGV. Written as DNA, the CDR3 is TGTGCCAGCAGCTGGAGGCGGGGGGGGCTAAGCAGCACAGATACGCAGTATTTT. This sequence encodes CASSWRRGGLSSTDTQYF.

This chain joins TRBV25-1 and TRBJ2-2, with TRBD1 matching over 9 bases. The CDR3 consists of 15 residues. From germline, CDR1 is MGHDK and CDR2 SYGVNS. Trimming cost V 6 bases and J 7 bases; bases outside gene matches: 9. The DNA of the CDR3 is TGTGCCAGCAGACAGGGGGCGCCGGGGGGCGGGGAGCTGTTTTTT. Translated, it gives CASRQGAPGGGELFF.

The J gene is TRBJ2-5, the V gene TRBV27; the D gene is possibly TRBD2 (6 bases). Looked up from germline, CDR1 is MNHEY and CDR2 is SMNVEV (reference sequence). The CDR3 is 13 amino acids. V was cut by 7 bases and J by 5 bases, with 14 bases left in between. The CDR3 DNA reads as TGTGCCAGCAACCCTACGGGGAGGGAGACCCAGTACTTC. Translation gives CASNPTGRETQYF.

This clone came up a few times. Here the CDR3 reads CASSPNPSSYEQYF. CDR3 DNA sequence: TGTGCCAGCAGCCCTAATCCGAGCTCCTACGAGCAGTACTTC. The chain links TRBV5-6 to TRBJ2-7; D ambiguous. The CDR3 extends over 14 amino acids. With 4 bases removed from V and 0 bases from J, the gap between germline ends came to 11 bases. Germline-derived CDR1 and CDR2 are SGHDT and YYEEEE.

V gene TRBV29-1 combines with J gene TRBJ2-3; 10 nucleotides agree with TRBD1. Looked up from germline, CDR1 is SQVTM and CDR2 is ANQGSEA. CDR3 length equals 17 residues. J lost 4 bases, V lost 6 bases, and 16 bases had no gene match. The CDR3 DNA sequence: TGCAGCGTCTTAACCCACCCGGGACAGGGGAACCCAGATACGCAGTATTTT. Amino acid sequence: CSVLTHPGQGNPDTQYF.

The chain uses TRBV10-2 and TRBJ1-1; D possibly corresponds to TRBD1 (5 bases). Germline V gene lookup returns CDR1 WSHSY and CDR2 SAAADI. CDR3 length: 12 amino acids. Trimming pared 6 bases from V and 6 bases from J, leaving 11 bases between. The CDR3 protein is CASSPAGAEAFF. The CDR3 DNA is TGCGCCAGCAGCCCTGCGGGGGCTGAAGCTTTCTTT.

The chain uses TRBV5-1 and TRBJ1-1, with D hard to call. V lost 5 bases and J lost 5, with 10 bases in between. Germline CDR1 SGHRS, CDR2 YFSETQ. There are 12 residues in the CDR3. The CDR3 DNA sequence: TGCGCCAGCAGAGGAGGGCGGACTGAAGCTTTCTTT. Protein sequence: CASRGGRTEAFF. Supplemented by reference TRBV5-1 and TRBJ1-1, the full variable domain reads KAGVTQTPRYLIKTRGQQVTLSCSPISGHRSVSWYQQTPGQGLQFLFEYFSETQRNKGNFPGRFSGRQFSNSRSEMNVSTLELGDSALYLCASRGGRTEAFFGQGTRLTVV.

This clone was recorded only once. This chain joins TRBV5-1 and TRBJ2-3; 7 nucleotides align to TRBD2. Germline assignment: CDR1 SGHRS and CDR2 YFSETQ. J was trimmed by 3 bases and V by 0 bases; bases with no gene match: 7. The CDR3 length is 16 residues. The CDR3 reads CASSLDLAGTTDTQYF. In nucleotides, the CDR3 is TGCGCCAGCAGCTTGGATTTAGCGGGTACGACAGATACGCAGTATTTT.

The genes are TRBV10-1 and TRBJ2-1, with D perhaps TRBD2 (5 bases). The CDR3 runs to 15 residues. Trimming pared 3 bases from V and 5 bases from J, leaving 14 bases between. Germline V gene lookup returns CDR1 WNHNN and CDR2 SYGVQD (reference sequence). CDR3 residues: CASSDGGVAHNEQFF. The CDR3 DNA sequence: TGCGCCAGCAGTGACGGAGGAGTTGCCCACAATGAGCAGTTCTTC.

The CDR3 sequence is CASSLKQDRRTDTQYF. CDR3 in DNA: TGTGCCAGCAGCCTGAAACAGGACCGTCGCACAGATACGCAGTATTTT. The chain has TRBV13 and TRBJ2-3; perhaps TRBD1 as D (5 bases). Trimming took 5 bases from V and 1 from J, leaving 16 bases between them. The CDR3 covers 16 residues. Germline CDR1 is PRHDT and CDR2 is FYEKMQ (reference sequence).

This clone was counted a single time. This chain uses TRBV27 with TRBJ2-7, with D perhaps matching TRBD2 (6 bases). V lost 5 bases, J lost 3 bases, and 11 bases lay in between. Germline V lookup: CDR1 MNHEY, CDR2 SMNVEV (reference sequence). The CDR3 spans 13 residues. The CDR3 region has the DNA TGTGCCAGCAGTCCGCGGGAATTCTACGAGCAGTACTTC. Translation: CASSPREFYEQYF.

This rearrangement joins TRBV30 to TRBJ1-1, with D uncertain. Looked up from germline, CDR1 is GTSNPN and CDR2 is SVGIG (reference sequence). The CDR3 sequence is 12 residues long. V shed 0 bases and J shed 7 bases, with 9 bases lying between them. The CDR3 bases are TGTGCCTGGAGTGTAGGAGTCGATGAAGCTTTCTTT. Its protein is CAWSVGVDEAFF.

The V call is TRBV10-3, the J call TRBJ2-7; TRBD1 aligns across 7 bases. CDR1 and CDR2 from the germline V gene are ENHRY and SYGVKD. V lost 6 bases, J lost 3 bases, and 5 bases stayed unmatched. This CDR3 spans 13 amino acids. In DNA, the CDR3 is TGTGCCATCAGCCGGGACAGAGGCTACGAGCAGTACTTC. Translated, it gives CAISRDRGYEQYF.

The chain recombines TRBV5-4 with TRBJ2-5, with 9 bases fitting TRBD2. The CDR3 totals 17 residues. The V and J ends lost 4 bases and 3 bases, in that order; junction bases with no gene match: 13. The germline V gene encodes CDR1 SGHNT and CDR2 YYREEE (reference sequence). The CDR3 bases are TGTGCCAGCAGCCCTGGCGGGGCGGGAGGGCCCGAAGAGACCCAGTACTTC. Translated, it gives CASSPGGAGGPEETQYF.